These T cell receptor beta chains were read from a single sample in a study of blood T cell repertoires in COVID-19. Using immunoSEQ multiplex PCR, the repertoire was profiled, and TCRdb retains in-frame clones only, with some absent. The top ten hold about 44% of the sample, which has roughly 30,000 clones, roughly four fifths seen once. Input material: peripheral blood. The receptors were gathered from a woman of 80 years or more with acute or convalescent COVID-19. CDR3s include the opening cysteine and the closing phenylalanine or tryptophan. The D gene is left open where the match is weak. Size tells how often a clone was seen (once, few, many) or the class of an expanded clone, and some rows leave it out.

d_gene | j_gene | v_gene | abundance | CDR3nt | CDR3aa
- | TRBJ2-4 | TRBV5-6 | - | TGTGCCAGCAGCTTGGCCGCGGGCCCCAGCAGGATAACCAAAAACATTCAGTACTTC | CASSLAAGPSRITKNIQYF
- | TRBJ1-6 | TRBV11-2 | - | TGTGCCAGCAGCTTAGATCAGGGAACTATCCCCCTCCACTTT | CASSLDQGTIPLHF
TRBD1 | TRBJ2-3 | TRBV5-1 | - | TGCGCCAGCAGCTTGGGACAGGGGAGCACAGATACGCAGTATTTT | CASSLGQGSTDTQYF
- | TRBJ1-6 | TRBV7-9 | - | TGTGCCAGCAGCAAGCATGAGCTAGGCTCACCCCTCCACTTT | CASSKHELGSPLHF
TRBD1 | TRBJ1-2 | TRBV9 | many | TGTGCCAGCAGCGTAGCCCTGGCACAGGGGAGCTATGGCTACACCTTC | CASSVALAQGSYGYTF
TRBD2 | TRBJ2-5 | TRBV6-1 | - | TGTGCCAGCAGTGAAAGTAGCGGGAGTCGAACGGAGACCCAGTACTTC | CASSESSGSRTETQYF
TRBD2 | TRBJ2-5 | TRBV9 | - | TGTGCCAGCAGCGCCGACATCGGACTAGCGGGGGGAGAGACCCAGTACTTC | CASSADIGLAGGETQYF
TRBD2 | TRBJ2-3 | TRBV11-1 | - | TGTGCCAGCAGCTCACTAGCGAACACAGATACGCAGTATTTT | CASSSLANTDTQYF
- | TRBJ2-1 | TRBV10-3 | - | TGTGCCATCAGTGAAGTGGGCGAGCAGTTCTTC | CAISEVGEQFF
- | TRBJ1-1 | TRBV6-5 | - | TGTGCCAGCAGTTGGGGGGTGAACACTGAAGCTTTCTTT | CASSWGVNTEAFF